This TCR beta chain derives from a study of blood T cell repertoires in COVID-19. The cohort comprised adults aged 18 to 89 years residing in approximately 22 US areas. Participants' reported clinical history set cohort assignment. Recovered status applied to Cohort 3 donors who had two consecutive negative PCRs. It also applied to those with clearance or with symptom resolution. The data were produced by immunoSEQ multiplex PCR, yet TCRdb's version contains in-frame clones alone and is incomplete. The sample shows around 300,000 clones, 75% to 90% of them seen only once. In germline, CDR1 is GTSNPN, CDR2 SVGIG (reference sequence). V lost 2 bases and J lost 7, with 15 bases in between. This CDR3 is built from 14 residues.

V usage is TRBV30 and J usage is TRBJ1-5, with D maybe TRBD1 (5 bases). Sequenced sample: PBMCs or T cells enriched from blood (not recorded which). The receptor's source is a woman aged 18 to 35 who had recovered from COVID-19. The CDR3 is CAWSLGQGGQPQHF. In DNA, the CDR3 is TGTGCCTGGAGTTTGGGGCAGGGAGGACAGCCCCAGCATTTT.